This T cell receptor beta chain was documented in a study of Tregs in tolerant kidney transplant recipients. Study at large: Recipients received nonmyeloablative bone marrow transplants from related graft donors, with transient mixed chimerism.

About this clone: Its antigen is not known.

CDR3 length: 14 amino acids. CDR1 is MDHEN and CDR2 is SYDVKM in the germline V gene. Trimming pared 4 bases from V and 3 bases from J, leaving 10 bases between. Libraries were prepared by immunoSEQ multiplex PCR; TCRdb keeps only in-frame clonotypes and omits some of them. Here the sample spans about 94,000 clones, roughly 93% being singletons. Study-level points and caveats: Some patients' samples used different primers over time, so nucleotide sequences weren't comparable. No direct test of biological reproducibility was done here.

The sequenced sample was CD4+ T cells from blood, obtained before the transplant. The source is a human donor who received a combined kidney and bone marrow transplant. This chain links TRBV28 with TRBJ1-5; D remains ambiguous. The CDR3 DNA follows: TGTGCCAGCAGTTACGGGGTGGACAATCAGCCCCAGCATTTT. Amino acid sequence: CASSYGVDNQPQHF.